This T cell receptor beta chain was recovered during a study of type 1 regulatory T cells. Study overall: This in vitro CD4 product, T-allo10, is enriched for Tr1 cells and alloantigen-specific.

TCRdb fed the reads into MiXCR, producing one record per CDR3 protein. Here the sample spans 88,000 or so distinct CDR3 sequences, 25% to 40% being singletons. V lost 0 bases, J lost 11 bases, and 6 bases stayed unmatched. In germline, CDR1 is SGHRS, CDR2 YFSETQ. This CDR3 comprises 14 residues. This clonotype turned up a few times. The TCR was taken from a human donor in good health. This chain connects TRBV5-1 to TRBJ2-4; TRBD1 matches 9 bases. Sequences were obtained from CD4+ T cells, either the whole sample or a sorted fraction (not recorded which). CDR3: CASSLAQGAGVQYF. In DNA, the CDR3 is TGCGCCAGCAGCTTGGCACAGGGGGCAGGGGTTCAGTACTTC.